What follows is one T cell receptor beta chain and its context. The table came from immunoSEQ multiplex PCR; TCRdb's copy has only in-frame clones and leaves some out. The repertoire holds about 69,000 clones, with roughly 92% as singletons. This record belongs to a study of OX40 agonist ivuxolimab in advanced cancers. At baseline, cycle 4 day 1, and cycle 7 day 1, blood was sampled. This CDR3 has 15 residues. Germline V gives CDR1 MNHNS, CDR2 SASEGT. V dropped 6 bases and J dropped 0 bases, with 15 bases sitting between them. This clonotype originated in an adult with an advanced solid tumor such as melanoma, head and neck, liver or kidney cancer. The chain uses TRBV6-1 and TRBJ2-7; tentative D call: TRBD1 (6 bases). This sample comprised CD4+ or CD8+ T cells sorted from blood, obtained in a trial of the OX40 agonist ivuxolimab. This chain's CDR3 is CASRKDSLSSYEQYF. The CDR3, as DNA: TGTGCCAGCAGAAAGGACAGCCTGAGCTCCTACGAGCAGTACTTC.